This T cell receptor (beta chain) was documented in a study of T-cell memory formation after mild COVID-19 (dated by TCRdb to the early 2020s). About the full investigation: Most TCR sequence clusters were specific to one of the two donors. In a couple of donors, T-cell clones that expanded and contracted after mild COVID-19 were followed by sequencing TCRalpha and TCRbeta repertoires longitudinally. The cohort comprised two young, previously healthy adult volunteers, one female and one male. The full study reports these points: Clones contracting from day 15 to 85 had balanced CD4/CD8 phenotypes, while a second wave expanding from day 15 to 37 was biased towards CD4+. Contracting CD4+ clones appeared mostly in the CM and EM memory subsets, whereas CD8+ clones were enriched in EMRA. Some responding clones were found in pre-infection memory, which suggests that pre-existing cross-reactive memory T cells took part in the SARS-CoV-2 response. SARS-CoV-2 specificity was not confirmed for the second-wave clones peaking on day 37. The study covered only a couple of mild cases, and larger cohorts including severe cases with pre-infection samples were considered necessary.

The listed sequencing device is Illumina NovaSeq 6000. TCRalpha and TCRbeta cDNA libraries were built by 5'RACE with constant-segment primers, adding sample barcodes and unique molecular identifiers. RNA was extracted from every sample with Trizol reagent. Library amplification was performed in two PCR steps, and a second sample barcode and Illumina TruSeq adapters were introduced in the second step. The libraries were sequenced on an Illumina NovaSeq using 2 x 150 bp paired-end reads. As for how the authors treated the data: With migec v1.2.7, reads were demultiplexed and then collapsed into UMI-guided consensus sequences. Using mixcr v2.1.11, UMI consensuses were aligned to TRA and TRB V and J templates and then assembled into clonotypes. A clonotype was counted as expanded or contracted only if both edgeR and NoisET called the change significant, with noise models trained on biological replicates. For edgeR calls, the thresholds were a false discovery rate-adjusted p below 0.01 and a log2 fold-change of 1. PCA with hierarchical clustering of max-normalized trajectories of the 1000 most abundant clonotypes was used as exploratory dynamics analysis. The CD4 or CD8 phenotype of responding clones was assigned using the separately sequenced CD4+ and CD8+ repertoires. TCRdb trimmed public reads at Q25 via fastp, called clones via MiXCR and kept in-frame beta chains. When rows share a CDR3 protein, they turn into one entry using the most common DNA and genes. Here the V and J calls rest on TCRdb's processing, not on the authors' analysis. For this sample the table gives about 250,000 distinct CDR3 sequences, of which just over 15% were detected only once. The ten largest account for 2.1% of the sample.

Ficoll-Paque density gradient centrifugation was the method used to isolate PBMCs. Its CDR3 holds 16 amino acids, cysteine through phenylalanine. Only the CDR3 portion is preserved as DNA: 48 bases, with reading frame beginning at the first base. The CDR1 and CDR2 encoded by the germline V gene are SGHRS and YFSETQ. Germline trimming amounts to 0 bases on V and 2 bases on J, with 6 as the count of junction bases outside the gene matches. In the case of this clonotype: The clone's antigen remains unknown. No base quality values were provided; no much bigger clone lies one nucleotide off.

This clonotype was obtained from an adult woman who had mild COVID-19 (a few samples of this study predate the infection). The sample titles of this study are shuffled in the database, so cell type and time point are left out; the donor was told from shared clones. This chain joins TRBV5-1 to TRBJ2-7; 9 middle bases align to TRBD1. Sequencing was done on a sample of PBMCs or a T cell subset sorted from them (not recorded which). The CDR3 in this case is CASSLGQGVGAYEQYF. The DNA reads TGCGCCAGCAGCTTGGGACAGGGGGTTGGGGCCTACGAGCAGTACTTC.